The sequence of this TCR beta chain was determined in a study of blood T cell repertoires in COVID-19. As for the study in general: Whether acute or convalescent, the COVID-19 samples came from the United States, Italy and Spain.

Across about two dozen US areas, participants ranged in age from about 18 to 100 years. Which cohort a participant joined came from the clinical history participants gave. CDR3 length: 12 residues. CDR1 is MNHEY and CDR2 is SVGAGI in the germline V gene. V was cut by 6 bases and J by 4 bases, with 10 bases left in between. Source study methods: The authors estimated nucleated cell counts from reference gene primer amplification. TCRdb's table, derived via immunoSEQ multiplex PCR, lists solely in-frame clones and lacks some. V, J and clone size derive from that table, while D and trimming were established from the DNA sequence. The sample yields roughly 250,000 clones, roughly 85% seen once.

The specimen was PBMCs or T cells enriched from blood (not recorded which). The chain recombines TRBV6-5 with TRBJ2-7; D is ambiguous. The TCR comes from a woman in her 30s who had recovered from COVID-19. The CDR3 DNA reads TGTGCCAGCAGAGACGACGGGTACGAGCAGTACTTC. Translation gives CASRDDGYEQYF.